The next 21 T cell receptor beta chains were all read from a single sample in a study of blood T cell repertoires in COVID-19 (dated by TCRdb to about 2020). Library method: the immunoSEQ multiplex PCR assay. Here the immuneACCESS table is served through TCRdb, limited to in-frame sequences with V and J called. Missing clones are a known gap in these copies; in checked studies unresolved V genes cover under half, and the rest lacks a known reason. The sample includes 250,000 or so clones, with about 89% observed a single time. About 8.8% of the sample goes to the ten largest clones. The sequencing input was peripheral blood. Receptors originate from a man aged 40-49 years with active or convalescent COVID-19.

This rearrangement joins TRBV29-1 to TRBJ2-7; weak D call: TRBD2 (5 bases). The V gene's germline CDR1 is SQVTM and CDR2 ANQGSEA. Deletions cut 7 bases from V and 1 base from J, with 11 bases between. This CDR3 spans 12 amino acids. The CDR3 is CSARTDSYEQYF. CDR3 bases: TGCAGCGCCAGGACTGATTCCTACGAGCAGTACTTC.

This rearrangement joins TRBV7-3 to TRBJ1-1, with 9 positions matching TRBD1. The ends lost 1 base at V and 4 bases at J; junction bases unmatched: 16. The CDR3 runs 19 residues. Germline V CDR1 and CDR2: SGHTA, FQGTGA. CDR3 nucleotide sequence: TGTGCCAGCAGCTTAAATCCTTCGGGACAGGGTTTTATGGGCACTGAAGCTTTCTTT. It encodes CASSLNPSGQGFMGTEAFF.

The CDR3 region is CAISFILPGQGADTQYF. CDR3 nucleotide sequence: TGTGCCATCAGTTTTATCCTCCCGGGACAGGGTGCAGATACGCAGTATTTT. This chain connects TRBV10-3 to TRBJ2-3; 9 nucleotides line up with TRBD1. Germline lookup yields CDR1 ENHRY and CDR2 SYGVKD. Trimming took 5 bases from V and 4 from J; bases not matched to a gene: 13. The CDR3 covers 17 residues.

V usage is TRBV30 and J usage is TRBJ2-1; D is possibly TRBD2 (5 bases). Germline CDR1 and CDR2: GTSNPN and SVGIG (reference sequence). The CDR3 is 11 residues long. V lost 4 bases to trimming and J lost 10 bases, with 11 bases between them. The CDR3 DNA sequence: TGTGCCTGGACTAGATGGGAGGAGCAGTTCTTC. This gives the protein CAWTRWEEQFF.

The V call is TRBV2, the J call TRBJ2-2, with TRBD1 identical over 7 bases. CDR1 is SNHLY and CDR2 is FYNNEI in the germline V gene. The CDR3 spans 17 residues. J was trimmed by 2 bases and V by 3 bases; bases with no gene match: 9. The CDR3 DNA reads TGTGCCAGCAGTGATCCGTACAGGGGTTTAAACACCGGGGAGCTGTTTTTT. Protein sequence: CASSDPYRGLNTGELFF. Based on the CDR3 plus reference TRBV2 and TRBJ2-2, the full variable domain is EPEVTQTPSHQVTQMGQEVILRCVPISNHLYFYWYRQILGQKVEFLVSFYNNEISEKSEIFDDQFSVERPDGSNFTLKIRSTKLEDSAMYFCASSDPYRGLNTGELFFGEGSRLTVL.

This clone was counted a few times. The rearrangement uses TRBV30 and TRBJ1-6; D might be TRBD1 (5 bases). V dropped 3 bases and J dropped 7 bases, with 13 bases sitting between them. Germline CDR1 GTSNPN, CDR2 SVGIG (reference sequence). This CDR3 is built from 14 residues. The CDR3 region has the DNA TGTGCCTGGAGCCGAGACAGTACCAATTCACCCCTCCACTTT. It is translated as CAWSRDSTNSPLHF.

The chain is built from TRBV2 and TRBJ2-3, with TRBD2 matching over 7 bases. The CDR3 spans 13 residues. Looked up from germline, CDR1 is SNHLY and CDR2 is FYNNEI. V shed 6 bases, J shed 9 bases, and the junction held 9 bases outside the gene matches. CDR3 nucleotides: TGTGCCAGCAGAAACCGGGGGGTCGGGACGCAGTATTTT. This codes for CASRNRGVGTQYF.

CDR3 sequence (DNA): TGTGCCACAAGCTCAGGTGGCAATCAGCCCCAGCATTTT. It codes for CATSSGGNQPQHF. The chain carries TRBV15 and TRBJ1-5; D uncertain. CDR1 is LNHNV and CDR2 is YYDKDF in the germline V gene (reference sequence). Trimming left V 9 bases short and J 2 bases short, with 11 bases between. There are 13 residues in the CDR3.

V usage is TRBV10-3 and J usage is TRBJ2-5; D not resolved. The CDR3 sequence is 13 residues long. V dropped 2 bases and J dropped 2 bases, with 6 bases sitting between them. The germline V gene has CDR1 ENHRY and CDR2 SYGVKD. The CDR3 DNA sequence: TGTGCCATCAGTGAGGTCCCACAAGAGACCCAGTACTTC. It translates to CAISEVPQETQYF.

The chain couples TRBV19 to TRBJ1-1, with no clear D. The CDR3 contains 14 residues. V lost 10 bases to trimming and J lost 4 bases, with 19 bases between them. CDR1 and CDR2 from the germline V gene are LNHDA and SQIVND (reference sequence). This CDR3 is CATQTGGVGTEAFF. CDR3 coding DNA: TGTGCCACTCAGACGGGCGGGGTAGGCACTGAAGCTTTCTTT. Variable domain in full (rest from reference TRBV19 and TRBJ1-1): DGGITQSPKYLFRKEGQNVTLSCEQNLNHDAMYWYRQDPGQGLRLIYYSQIVNDFQKGDIAEGYSVSREKKESFPLTVTSAQKNPTAFYLCATQTGGVGTEAFFGQGTRLTVV.

The chain carries TRBV27 and TRBJ1-1; no reliable D call. V lost 0 bases and J lost 0, with 5 bases in between. CDR1 and CDR2 from the germline V gene are MNHEY and SMNVEV (reference sequence). The CDR3 sequence is 14 residues long. The CDR3 sequence is CASSLSAVNTEAFF. The DNA for the CDR3 is TGTGCCAGCAGTTTATCGGCGGTGAACACTGAAGCTTTCTTT.

The chain combines TRBV15 with TRBJ1-3; D gene unclear. Germline V gene lookup returns CDR1 LNHNV and CDR2 YYDKDF (reference sequence). The CDR3 sequence is 16 residues long. V lost 0 bases and J 0 bases, leaving 9 bases between the germline ends. The CDR3 reads CATSRDFGISGNTIYF. The CDR3, as DNA: TGTGCCACCAGCAGAGATTTCGGGATCTCTGGAAACACCATATATTTT.

V gene TRBV9 combines with J gene TRBJ2-5, with 7 nucleotides matching TRBD1. V trimming: 3 bases; J trimming: 5 bases; junction bases outside the gene matches: 10. Germline lookup yields CDR1 SGDLS and CDR2 YYNGEE. This CDR3 spans 15 amino acids. The DNA for the CDR3 is TGTGCCAGCAGCGCCACACAGGGGATATCGGAGACCCAGTACTTC. This gives the protein CASSATQGISETQYF.

This chain uses TRBV9 with TRBJ1-5, with D unresolved. V dropped 0 bases and J dropped 4 bases, with 11 bases sitting between them. This CDR3 comprises 15 residues. Germline CDR1 is SGDLS and CDR2 is YYNGEE. The CDR3 here is CASSVAGGANQPQHF. DNA of the CDR3: TGTGCCAGCAGCGTAGCTGGCGGCGCGAATCAGCCCCAGCATTTT.

This chain joins TRBV2 and TRBJ2-5; the D gene is possibly TRBD1 (6 bases). Germline V lookup: CDR1 SNHLY, CDR2 FYNNEI. The CDR3 consists of 21 residues. V shed 3 bases and J shed 5 bases, with 34 bases lying between them. The CDR3 nucleotides are TGTGCCAGCAGTGAGGGATCCGTCCCATCCCGTAGAGGGGGTTTCCACGAGACCCAGTACTTC. Protein product: CASSEGSVPSRRGGFHETQYF.

The chain employs TRBV10-3 and TRBJ1-5; D perhaps matches TRBD1 (5 bases). This CDR3 has 12 residues. V lost 10 bases and J 5 bases, leaving 12 bases between the germline ends. The germline CDR1 and CDR2 sequences are ENHRY and SYGVKD. The CDR3 sequence: CATSGGDQPQHF. The CDR3 bases are TGTGCCACAAGCGGGGGAGATCAGCCCCAGCATTTT.

V is TRBV11-3 and J is TRBJ2-1; D is perhaps TRBD2 (5 bases). The germline V and J ends were trimmed by 4 bases and 9 bases, with 13 bases remaining between them. The CDR3 is 13 amino acids. The germline V gene has CDR1 SGHNT and CDR2 YENEEA. The CDR3 nucleotides read TGTGCCAGCAGCTACCCGGGCGGAGGTGAGCAGTTCTTC. As protein: CASSYPGGGEQFF.

On this clone: One end of the junction varies from germline; a read error may be responsible. The rearrangement links TRBV7-6 to TRBJ2-7; maybe TRBD1 (5 bases). The CDR3 has 14 amino acids. CDR1 SGHVS and CDR2 FNYEAQ come from the germline V gene. Here the CDR3 reads CASSSSGFSSEQYF. The CDR3, as DNA: TGTGCCAGCAGCTCGTCAGGGTTCTCCTCCGAGCAGTACTTC.

CDR3 in amino acids: CASSPSGGLGAYEQYF. The DNA for the CDR3 is TGTGCCAGCAGCCCATCTGGGGGCCTCGGAGCATACGAGCAGTACTTC. The rearrangement uses TRBV7-9 and TRBJ2-7; D possibly corresponds to TRBD1 (6 bases). CDR1 SEHNR and CDR2 FQNEAQ come from the germline V gene (reference sequence). The V and J ends lost 5 bases and 4 bases respectively, with 21 bases between them. The CDR3 is 16 residues long.

The rearrangement links TRBV2 to TRBJ1-2, with 7 bases matching TRBD1. Germline CDR1 SNHLY, CDR2 FYNNEI. After removal of 6 bases from V and 8 bases from J, the junction contained 9 bases not matched to a gene. The CDR3 covers 13 residues. CDR3 loop: CASRAAGGEGYTF. The CDR3 DNA is TGTGCCAGCAGGGCAGCAGGGGGTGAAGGCTACACCTTC.

This clone was found a few times. The V call is TRBV25-1, the J call TRBJ1-4, with D possibly being TRBD1 (5 bases). Germline lookup yields CDR1 MGHDK and CDR2 SYGVNS. The CDR3 totals 15 residues. The germline V and J ends were trimmed by 8 bases and 7 bases, with 20 bases remaining between them. CDR3 nucleotides: TGTGCCAGCTCAGACCCATCAGGGTATGCTGAAAAACTGTTTTTT. Its protein is CASSDPSGYAEKLFF.